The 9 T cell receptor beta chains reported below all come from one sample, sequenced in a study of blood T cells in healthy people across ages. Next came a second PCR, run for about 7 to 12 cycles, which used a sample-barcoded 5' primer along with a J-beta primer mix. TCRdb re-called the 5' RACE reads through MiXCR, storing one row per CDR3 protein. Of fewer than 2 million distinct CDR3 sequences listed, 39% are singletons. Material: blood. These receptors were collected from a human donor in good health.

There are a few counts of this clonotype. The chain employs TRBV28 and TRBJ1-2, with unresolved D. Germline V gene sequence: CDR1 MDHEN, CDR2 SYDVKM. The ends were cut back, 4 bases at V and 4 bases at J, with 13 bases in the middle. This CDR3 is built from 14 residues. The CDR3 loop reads CASSYSVLTYGYTF. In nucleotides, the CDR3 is TGTGCCAGCAGTTACAGCGTTCTTACCTATGGCTACACCTTC.

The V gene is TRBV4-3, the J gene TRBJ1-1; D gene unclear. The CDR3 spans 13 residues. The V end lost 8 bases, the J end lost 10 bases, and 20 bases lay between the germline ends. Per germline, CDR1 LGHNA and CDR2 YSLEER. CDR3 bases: TGCGCCAGCTCTATGGAAAGGCCCAACGCAGCTTTCTTT. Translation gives CASSMERPNAAFF.

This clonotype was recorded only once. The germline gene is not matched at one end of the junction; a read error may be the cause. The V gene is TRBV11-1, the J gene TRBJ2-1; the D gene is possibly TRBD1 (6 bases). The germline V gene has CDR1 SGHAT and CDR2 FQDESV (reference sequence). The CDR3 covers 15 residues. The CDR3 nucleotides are TGTGCCAGCAACTTACTCGACAGGCCCGGGAATGAGCAGTTCTTC. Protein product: CASNLLDRPGNEQFF.

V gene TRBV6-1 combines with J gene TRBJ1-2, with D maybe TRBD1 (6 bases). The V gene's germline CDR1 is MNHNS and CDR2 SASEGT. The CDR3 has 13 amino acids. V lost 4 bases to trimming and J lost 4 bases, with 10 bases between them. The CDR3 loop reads CASSVTGPYGYTF. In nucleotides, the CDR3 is TGTGCCAGCAGTGTAACAGGGCCCTATGGCTACACCTTC.

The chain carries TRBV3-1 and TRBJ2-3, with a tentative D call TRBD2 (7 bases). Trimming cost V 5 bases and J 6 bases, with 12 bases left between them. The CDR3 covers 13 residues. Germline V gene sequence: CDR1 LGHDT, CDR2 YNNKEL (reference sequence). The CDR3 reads CASSAKGGDTQYF. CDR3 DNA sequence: TGTGCCAGCAGCGCGAAGGGGGGGGATACGCAGTATTTT.

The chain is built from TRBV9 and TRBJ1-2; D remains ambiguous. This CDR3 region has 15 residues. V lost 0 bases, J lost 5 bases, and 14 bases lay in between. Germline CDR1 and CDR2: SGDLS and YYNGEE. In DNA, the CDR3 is TGTGCCAGCAGCGTAGATTCCAGCCCCTTTTATGGCTACACCTTC. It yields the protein CASSVDSSPFYGYTF.

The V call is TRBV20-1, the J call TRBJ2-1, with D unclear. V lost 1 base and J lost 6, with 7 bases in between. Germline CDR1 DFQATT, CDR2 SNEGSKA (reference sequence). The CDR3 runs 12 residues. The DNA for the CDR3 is TGCAGTGCTAGAGCGGCTTTCAATGAGCAGTTCTTC. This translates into CSARAAFNEQFF.

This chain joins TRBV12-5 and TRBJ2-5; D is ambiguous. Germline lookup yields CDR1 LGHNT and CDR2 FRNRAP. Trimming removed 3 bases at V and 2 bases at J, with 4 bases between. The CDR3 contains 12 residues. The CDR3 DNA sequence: TGTGCTAGTGGTTTCCAACAAGAGACCCAGTACTTC. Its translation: CASGFQQETQYF.

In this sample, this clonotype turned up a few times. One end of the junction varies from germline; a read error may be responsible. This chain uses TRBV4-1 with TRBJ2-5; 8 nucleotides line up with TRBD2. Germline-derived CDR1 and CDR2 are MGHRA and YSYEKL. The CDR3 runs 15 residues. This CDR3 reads CACSPIWERGKTQYF. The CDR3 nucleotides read TGCGCCTGCAGCCCCATATGGGAGCGGGGGAAGACCCAGTACTTC.